Sequencing of this TCR beta chain was carried out in a study of lymphopenia after photon versus proton radiotherapy. Broader study findings: After lymphocyte nadir, photon-treated repertoires showed oligoclonal expansion, especially CD8+ Temra. Relative stability marked proton patients; photon patients lost diversity and naive cells. Better survival with proton therapy was suggested as possible, not demonstrated.

The table lists this clone with a count of one. What it binds is unknown. Assay: immunoSEQ multiplex PCR; the TCRdb copy retains only in-frame clones and omits some. The sample contains 55,000 to 70,000 clones, around 90% of which appear only once. V lost 0 bases and J lost 6, with 11 bases in between. The CDR3 spans 14 residues. The germline V gene encodes CDR1 MNHNS and CDR2 SASEGT. Specimen: peripheral blood, collected from a patient treated with photon-based radiotherapy. The origin of this receptor is a woman between 65 and 79 years old with pancreatic cancer. V and J are TRBV6-1 and TRBJ1-1, with TRBD1 as a possible D gene (6 bases). CDR3 nucleotides: TGTGCCAGCAGTGAAGCGGCGGCAGGGGCTGAAGCTTTCTTT. The encoded protein is CASSEAAAGAEAFF.